The 15 T cell receptor beta chains below all came from one sample that was sequenced in a study of blood T cell repertoires in COVID-19. Clones were sequenced by immunoSEQ multiplex PCR, and TCRdb holds only the in-frame ones, with some missing. The table includes some 300,000 clones, 89% detected once. The specimen was PBMCs or T cells enriched from blood (not recorded which). These receptors originate from a woman aged 45 to 65 who had been exposed to COVID-19.

This clone was counted a few times. The chain has TRBV19 and TRBJ2-2; TRBD2 matches at 15 bases. V dropped 7 bases and J dropped 5; count of bases not matched to a gene: 8. The CDR3 runs 17 residues. Per germline, CDR1 LNHDA and CDR2 SQIVND (reference sequence). The CDR3 nucleotides are TGTGCCAGTAAGGGACTAGCGGGGGGAAGTAAGACCGGGGAGCTGTTTTTT. Amino acids: CASKGLAGGSKTGELFF. The whole variable domain, remainder taken from reference TRBV19 and TRBJ2-2, is DGGITQSPKYLFRKEGQNVTLSCEQNLNHDAMYWYRQDPGQGLRLIYYSQIVNDFQKGDIAEGYSVSREKKESFPLTVTSAQKNPTAFYLCASKGLAGGSKTGELFFGEGSRLTVL.

This clone was observed a single time. This rearrangement joins TRBV5-1 to TRBJ1-4; maybe TRBD1 (5 bases). Trimming cost V 0 bases and J 8 bases, with 14 bases left between them. The germline CDR1 and CDR2 sequences are SGHRS and YFSETQ. The CDR3 spans 15 residues. The CDR3 here is CASSLGSGVGEKLFF. The DNA for the CDR3 is TGCGCCAGCAGCTTGGGTTCGGGGGTAGGGGAAAAACTGTTTTTT.

This clone appeared once. The chain carries TRBV7-5 and TRBJ1-4. TRBV7-5 corresponds to a pseudogene. The CDR3 loop spans 18 amino acids. The CDR3 spells CARSLAFTGRGTNEKLFF. CDR3 bases: TGTGCCAGAAGCTTAGCTTTCACGGGGAGAGGAACTAATGAAAAACTGTTTTTT.

The chain joins TRBV14 to TRBJ2-2; D possibly corresponds to TRBD1 (5 bases). The CDR3 is made up of 15 amino acids. Germline CDR1 reads SGHDN; CDR2 reads FVKESK. Trimming cost V 1 base and J 2 bases, with 8 bases left between them. For the CDR3, the DNA is TGTGCCAGCAGCCAAGGACAGACAAACACCGGGGAGCTGTTTTTT. Translated, it gives CASSQGQTNTGELFF.

This rearrangement joins TRBV18 to TRBJ2-1; TRBD2 agrees at 10 bases. V was clipped by 2 bases and J by 0 bases; unmatched bases: 7. The CDR3 consists of 18 residues. Germline assignment: CDR1 KGHSH and CDR2 LQKENI. This chain's CDR3 is CASSPISSGGTSYNEQFF. CDR3 DNA sequence: TGTGCCAGCTCACCAATTTCTAGCGGGGGAACCTCCTACAATGAGCAGTTCTTC.

This clone occurred a few times. This chain links TRBV18 with TRBJ1-6; 9 bases match TRBD1. The germline gives CDR1 KGHSH, CDR2 LQKENI. The V and J ends lost 2 bases and 5 bases, in that order; junction bases with no gene match: 10. This CDR3 comprises 18 residues. The CDR3, as DNA: TGTGCCAGCTCACCATCCCCGAACGGACAGGGGAATAATTCACCCCTCCACTTT. Amino acids: CASSPSPNGQGNNSPLHF.

This sequence joins TRBV2 and TRBJ2-5; D remains ambiguous. Germline CDR1 reads SNHLY; CDR2 reads FYNNEI. The CDR3 runs to 13 residues. The V gene lost 7 bases and the J gene lost 4 bases, with 13 bases spanning the gap. As DNA, the CDR3 is TGTGCCAGCACCTTCCATCCGGGAGAGACCCAGTACTTC. It codes for CASTFHPGETQYF.

The J gene is TRBJ2-7, the V gene TRBV6-5, with 9 bases fitting TRBD1. The germline V gene has CDR1 MNHEY and CDR2 SVGAGI. J gave up 4 bases and V 6 bases, and 7 bases lay outside the gene matches. This CDR3 has 14 residues. The CDR3 reads CASRPGTGHYEQYF. The CDR3 DNA follows: TGTGCCAGCAGACCCGGGACAGGGCATTACGAGCAGTACTTC.

CDR3 DNA sequence: TGTGCCAGCAGCGTAGAGCCGAGGGAGGTTCTCTTGAGCTACACCTTC. Translating gives CASSVEPREVLLSYTF. The gene calls are TRBV9 and TRBJ1-2; D is uncertain. Germline CDR1 is SGDLS and CDR2 is YYNGEE. This CDR3 has 16 residues. Trimming removed 0 bases from V and 9 bases from J, with 21 bases in between.

This clone was observed a handful of times. The rearrangement uses TRBV27 and TRBJ1-6; D might be TRBD1 (5 bases). The germline V and J ends were trimmed by 3 bases and 4 bases, with 7 bases remaining between them. The CDR3 has 14 amino acids. The germline V gene has CDR1 MNHEY and CDR2 SMNVEV (reference sequence). The CDR3 sequence: CASSFRQYNSPLHF. The CDR3 DNA follows: TGTGCCAGCAGTTTTCGACAGTATAATTCACCCCTCCACTTT.

This chain uses TRBV2 with TRBJ1-6; D gene uncertain. This CDR3 comprises 17 residues. The V end lost 8 bases, the J end lost 0 bases, and 17 bases lay between the germline ends. In germline, CDR1 is SNHLY, CDR2 FYNNEI. CDR3 in DNA: TGTGCCAGCCAGCAGTCGTTGGGGAGCTCCTATAATTCACCCCTCCACTTT. Protein product: CASQQSLGSSYNSPLHF.

V usage is TRBV10-3 and J usage is TRBJ2-1; 7 nucleotides line up with TRBD1. CDR3 size: 13 residues. Trimming took 6 bases from V and 15 from J; bases not matched to a gene: 14. Germline assignment: CDR1 ENHRY and CDR2 SYGVKD. CDR3 region: CAISHPGQSKTFF. The CDR3 DNA follows: TGTGCCATCAGCCACCCGGGACAGTCTAAAACGTTCTTC.

J is TRBJ2-1 and V is TRBV5-6, with 13 bases aligning to TRBD2. This CDR3 has 15 residues. CDR1 SGHDT and CDR2 YYEEEE come from the germline V gene. The junction had 0 bases not matched to a gene; V was cut back by 4 bases and J by 2 bases. CDR3 DNA: TGTGCCAGCAGCGGGACTAGCGGGGCCTACAATGAGCAGTTCTTC. It codes for CASSGTSGAYNEQFF.

This clone has just one count. The chain employs TRBV7-8 and TRBJ2-6, with 12 bases matching TRBD1. Germline V gene data show CDR1 as SGHVS and CDR2 as FQNEAQ. The V segment lost 3 bases and the J segment 2 bases; nucleotides outside the gene matches: 11. The CDR3 has 20 amino acids. CDR3 loop: CASSFRPGQGASAGANVLTF. DNA for the CDR3: TGTGCCAGCAGCTTCCGACCGGGACAGGGGGCGTCTGCTGGGGCCAACGTCCTGACTTTC.

On this clone: Its ends do not fully match the called genes, so a read error is possible. The chain couples TRBV4-1 to TRBJ2-5, with 8 positions matching TRBD2. This CDR3 region has 16 residues. CDR1 and CDR2 (germline): MGHRA, YSYEKL. CDR3 residues: CASSQVIRGGQGTQYF. CDR3 sequence (DNA): TGCGCCAGCAGCCAAGTAATACGGGGGGGCCAAGGGACCCAGTACTTC.